This T cell receptor beta chain was retrieved from a study of HIV-infected patients and healthy controls. Study-level findings and limits: CDR3 sharing between individuals was lower in HIV-infected patients than in healthy controls. Eight alpha and eight beta V genes differed significantly in mean usage between HIV-infected patients and controls. Compared with controls, mean Gini indices were significantly raised in HIV-infected repertoires, possibly indicating oligoclonality.

The repertoire came from unfractionated whole blood and reflected all unsorted peripheral T cells. Reverse transcription used roughly 450 ng RNA and constant-region primers for alpha and beta. Separate chain-specific third strand synthesis with multiplexing indices produced the alpha and beta libraries. A 5' RACE adapter with a random hexamer and the SP2 primer site was joined to cDNA. TCRdb re-called the 5' RACE reads through MiXCR, storing one row per CDR3 protein. The table lists 9,500 to 15,000 distinct CDR3 sequences, about 10% of them singletons. As for this clonotype: The antigen remains unidentified. Possible read error: a much larger clone is one base away. The conserved phenylalanine or tryptophan normally closing the CDR3 is absent here, so this likely arose from a read error.

This CDR3 comprises 16 residues. V dropped 1 base and J dropped 6 bases, with 16 bases sitting between them. Looked up from germline, CDR1 is LGHDT and CDR2 is YNNKEL (reference sequence). J is TRBJ2-1 and V is TRBV3-1, with a tentative D call TRBD2 (5 bases). The sequence was collected from an adult with HIV infection. The donor label of this sample is uncertain. The sequences come from blood, collected before antiretroviral therapy. The CDR3 reads CASSQGTGARGNEQFL. The CDR3 DNA reads as TGTGCCAGCAGCCAAGGAACGGGTGCCCGGGGCAATGAGCAGTTCTTG.